This is a list of T cell receptor beta chains from one sample in a study of T cell clones after liver transplantation. Clones were sequenced by immunoSEQ multiplex PCR, and TCRdb holds only the in-frame ones, with some missing. Seen here are fewer than 85,000 clones, 75% to 85% observed once, and the top ten hold 0.79%. Material: CD4+ T cells from blood, obtained 12 months after liver transplant. The receptors derive from a human patient who received a liver transplant. Among the T cells, some may be from the graft donor. Both conserved end residues are part of each CDR3. The D gene is left open where the match is weak. The size of a clone is reported for some rows only, either as once, few or many, or as a class for expanded clones.

d_call clone_size j_call v_call cdr3_aa cdr3_nt
- few TRBJ1-1 TRBV10-1 CASSSSPDTINTEAFF TGCGCCAGCAGTAGTAGTCCGGACACTATTAACACTGAAGCTTTCTTT
- - TRBJ1-2 TRBV5-1 CASSFGTGSFDTF -
- - TRBJ1-5 TRBV28 CASSAPGRKNQPQHF TGTGCCAGCAGTGCACCGGGACGGAAAAATCAGCCCCAGCATTTT
TRBD1 medium-sized TRBJ2-5 TRBV27 CASSSGDRGSETQYF TGTGCCAGCAGTTCGGGGGACAGGGGATCAGAGACCCAGTACTTC
TRBD1 - TRBJ1-1 TRBV30 CAWTGTGRGEAFF TGTGCCTGGACCGGGACAGGGAGAGGTGAAGCTTTCTTT
- - TRBJ1-5 TRBV6-1 CASKAGAYSNQPQHF TGTGCCAGCAAGGCAGGGGCGTATAGCAATCAGCCCCAGCATTTT
- - TRBJ2-1 TRBV11-3 CASSLAQGRDEQFF TGTGCCAGCAGCTTAGCCCAGGGTCGCGATGAGCAGTTCTTC
- - TRBJ1-3 TRBV18 CASSPLGRNSLSGNTIYF TGTGCCAGCTCACCATTGGGACGAAACAGCCTCTCTGGAAACACCATATATTTT
- once TRBJ2-1 TRBV28 CASSPNLGGFRQFF TGTGCCAGCAGTCCCAATTTAGGGGGGTTCCGGCAGTTCTTC
- - TRBJ2-7 TRBV7-8 CASSLGPPAASYEQYF TGTGCCAGCAGCTTAGGGCCCCCGGCAGCCTCCTACGAGCAGTACTTC
TRBD1 many TRBJ1-2 TRBV15 CATSRDLTGTLGYTF TGTGCCACCAGCAGAGACCTGACAGGGACTTTGGGCTACACCTTC
- - TRBJ2-1 TRBV15 CATSISRNEQFF TGTGCCACCAGCATCTCACGCAATGAGCAGTTCTTC
TRBD1 - TRBJ2-3 TRBV5-1 CASTKLSGDSRTDTQYF TGCGCCAGCACCAAACTATCTGGGGACAGCCGCACAGATACGCAGTATTTT
TRBD1 few TRBJ1-2 TRBV28 CASSLFNRGNYGYTF TGTGCCAGCAGTTTATTTAACAGGGGAAACTATGGCTACACCTTC
- - TRBJ1-5 TRBV9 CASSAGDTNQPQHF TGTGCCAGCAGCGCCGGGGACACCAATCAGCCCCAGCATTTT
TRBD1 - TRBJ1-1 TRBV7-3 CASSPGQGNTEAFF TGTGCCAGCAGCCCGGGACAGGGGAACACTGAAGCTTTCTTT
- - TRBJ1-5 TRBV28 CASSPWQGGNQPQHF TGTGCCAGCAGCCCCTGGCAGGGAGGGAATCAGCCCCAGCATTTT
- - TRBJ1-4 TRBV5-1 CASSLGILPRRTNEKLFF TGCGCCAGCAGCTTGGGTATCTTACCCCGAAGGACTAATGAAAAACTGTTTTTT
TRBD2 - TRBJ2-5 TRBV28 CASSSLLGRDRETQYF TGTGCCAGCAGTTCCCTCCTCGGGAGGGATAGAGAGACCCAGTACTTC
- - TRBJ2-1 TRBV28 CASSLRGTEQFF TGTGCCAGCAGTTTAAGGGGTACTGAGCAGTTCTTC
- - TRBJ2-7 TRBV6-1 CASTPTTGYNEQYF TGTGCCAGCACGCCAACGACGGGATACAACGAGCAGTACTTC
- - TRBJ2-7 TRBV27 CASSFTPDYEQYF TGTGCCAGCAGTTTCACCCCCGACTACGAGCAGTACTTC
TRBD1 - TRBJ2-1 TRBV28 CASSLWVVRTGYPSSYNEQFF TGTGCCAGCAGTTTATGGGTGGTAAGGACAGGGTATCCTAGCTCCTACAATGAGCAGTTCTTC
TRBD1 - TRBJ1-1 TRBV29-1 CSAGQGEDTEAFF TGCAGCGCTGGACAGGGAGAGGACACTGAAGCTTTCTTT
TRBD2 - TRBJ2-4 TRBV19 CASSPGRGSGWNIQYF TGTGCCAGTAGTCCCGGGAGGGGTAGCGGGTGGAACATTCAGTACTTC
- - TRBJ2-5 TRBV5-6 CASSLRAPRAQYF TGTGCCAGCAGCTTGAGGGCCCCCAGGGCCCAGTACTTC
TRBD1 - TRBJ1-1 TRBV5-1 CASSLIQGQGYTEAFF TGCGCCAGCAGCTTGATCCAGGGACAGGGTTACACTGAAGCTTTCTTT
- - TRBJ2-7 TRBV7-2 CASSLESSVRSYEQYF TGTGCCAGCAGCTTAGAATCGAGCGTACGGTCCTACGAGCAGTACTTC
TRBD2 - TRBJ2-1 TRBV27 CASSFGGRAYNEQFF TGTGCCAGCAGTTTTGGAGGGAGGGCTTACAATGAGCAGTTCTTC
- medium-sized TRBJ2-3 TRBV28 CASVLRRADTQYF TGTGCCAGCGTCCTCAGGAGGGCAGATACGCAGTATTTT
TRBD1 - TRBJ2-1 TRBV7-8 CASSQRTGGSYNEQFF TGTGCCAGCAGCCAAAGGACAGGGGGGTCCTACAATGAGCAGTTCTTC
- once TRBJ2-5 TRBV30 CAWSLGPIETQYF TGTGCCTGGAGTTTGGGCCCAATAGAGACCCAGTACTTC
- - TRBJ1-5 TRBV6-1 CASIDGGRSNQPQHF TGTGCCAGCATTGATGGGGGCAGGAGCAATCAGCCCCAGCATTTT
TRBD2 - TRBJ2-6 TRBV19 CASTQIAGRISGANVLTF TGTGCCAGTACCCAAATAGCGGGACGTATCTCTGGGGCCAACGTCCTGACTTTC
- - TRBJ1-3 TRBV7-9 CASSSDGGSGNTIYF TGTGCCAGCAGCTCCGACGGGGGCTCTGGAAACACCATATATTTT
TRBD1 - TRBJ2-7 TRBV7-8 CASSSPGTGVPPPYEQYF TGTGCCAGCAGCAGTCCCGGGACAGGGGTTCCTCCTCCCTACGAGCAGTACTTC
TRBD1 - TRBJ1-2 TRBV9 CASSVGDRDRGYTF TGTGCCAGCAGCGTAGGGGACAGGGATCGTGGCTACACCTTC
TRBD1 - TRBJ2-7 TRBV28 CASSRRDRSYEQYF TGTGCCAGCAGTCGCCGGGACAGGTCCTACGAGCAGTACTTC
- - TRBJ1-2 TRBV5-1 CASSPTLGRNYGYTF TGCGCCAGCAGCCCGACCCTTGGACGGAACTATGGCTACACCTTC
TRBD1 - TRBJ1-5 TRBV5-6 CASSWWDRDNQPQHF TGTGCCAGCAGCTGGTGGGACAGGGACAATCAGCCCCAGCATTTT
TRBD2 - TRBJ2-1 TRBV27 CASSSSLAGGNNEQFF TGTGCCAGCAGTTCCTCCCTAGCGGGAGGTAACAATGAGCAGTTCTTC
- - TRBJ2-7 TRBV6-1 CATGAASAYEQYF TGTGCCACCGGGGCCGCGTCCGCCTACGAGCAGTACTTC
- - TRBJ1-2 TRBV19 CASTTGTSTYGYTF TGTGCCAGTACCACCGGGACATCTACCTATGGCTACACCTTC
TRBD1 - TRBJ1-2 TRBV5-1 CASRSDRGRGGYTF TGCGCCAGCAGATCCGACAGGGGGCGCGGTGGCTACACCTTC
TRBD1 - TRBJ2-7 TRBV5-1 CASSNKDRGPPYEQYF TGCGCCAGCAGCAATAAGGACAGGGGGCCGCCCTACGAGCAGTACTTC
- - TRBJ1-2 TRBV11-2 CASSLEDRYSGGGYTF TGTGCCAGCAGCTTAGAAGACCGATATTCAGGCGGTGGCTACACCTTC
- - TRBJ2-7 TRBV25-1 CASSRGPYEQYF TGTGCCAGCAGCAGGGGCCCCTACGAGCAGTACTTC
- - TRBJ1-4 TRBV7-6 CASSFRRTTNEKLFF TGTGCCAGCAGCTTCAGGAGGACCACTAATGAAAAACTGTTTTTT
- - TRBJ1-1 TRBV2 CASKGRAILNTEAFF TGTGCCAGCAAGGGACGGGCAATCCTGAACACTGAAGCTTTCTTT
- - TRBJ1-1 TRBV7-9 CASSLTVASEAFF TGTGCCAGCAGCTTAACGGTCGCGAGCGAAGCTTTCTTT
TRBD1 - TRBJ2-3 TRBV2 CASSERDRVWLDTQYF TGTGCCAGCAGTGAAAGAGACAGGGTATGGTTAGATACGCAGTATTTT
TRBD1 - TRBJ2-7 TRBV7-6 CASSALPGQGLEQYF TGTGCCAGCAGCGCTTTACCGGGACAGGGTCTCGAGCAGTACTTC
TRBD2 few TRBJ2-1 TRBV11-1 CASSPGTSGRSEQFF TGTGCCAGCAGCCCCGGGACTAGCGGGAGAAGTGAGCAGTTCTTC
- - TRBJ1-1 TRBV2 CASSVTPGGYTEAFF TGTGCCAGCAGTGTGACCCCCGGCGGGTACACTGAAGCTTTCTTT
TRBD1 once TRBJ2-3 TRBV6-5 CASSYLGQGSDTQYF TGTGCCAGCAGTTACTTAGGACAGGGGTCAGATACGCAGTATTTT
- few TRBJ2-7 TRBV10-1 CASSDSLIYEQYF TGCGCCAGCAGTGATTCACTTATATACGAGCAGTACTTC
- - TRBJ1-4 TRBV2 CASSVSWREMEKLFF TGTGCCAGCAGTGTAAGTTGGAGAGAGATGGAAAAACTGTTTTTT
- - TRBJ1-3 TRBV29-1 CSVTGVFGNTIYF TGCAGCGTTACCGGGGTTTTTGGAAACACCATATATTTT
- - TRBJ2-7 TRBV18 CASSPMAGDVDEQYF TGTGCCAGCTCACCAATGGCAGGGGATGTGGACGAGCAGTACTTC